Described below is a single T cell receptor beta chain sequence and its context. No antigen is known for it. These data originate in a study of human T cells and chemical hapten exposure. At the level of the study: Sensitization employed 2% DPC on about 2 cm by about 2 cm of upper inner arm skin. Study outcomes and limitations: Significantly greater numbers of large CDR3 similarity clusters came from expanded TCRs than from controls.

There are 13 residues in the CDR3. Trimming at V came to 6 bases and at J to 6 bases, leaving 2 bases not matched to a gene. TCRdb re-called the RACE reads through MiXCR, storing one row per CDR3 protein. The sample lists more than 85,000 distinct CDR3 sequences, 6.5% to 10% seen once, with roughly 2.6% in the top ten. Sample time point: pre-sensitization, week 0. Regarding treatment: therapeutic diphenylcyclopropenone sensitization with weekly scalp DPC. This sample comprised whole blood, obtained in connection with sensitization to the hapten diphenylcyclopropenone (DPC). The receptor was isolated from a man aged 35 to 55 with alopecia areata. Some clones in this sample may be carry-over from other donors' samples. The rearrangement links TRBV12-3 or TRBV12-4 to TRBJ1-5; TRBD1 aligns across 10 bases. CDR3 nucleotide sequence: TGTGCCAGCAGGGGGACAGGGGCTCAGCCCCAGCATTTT. It codes for CASRGTGAQPQHF.